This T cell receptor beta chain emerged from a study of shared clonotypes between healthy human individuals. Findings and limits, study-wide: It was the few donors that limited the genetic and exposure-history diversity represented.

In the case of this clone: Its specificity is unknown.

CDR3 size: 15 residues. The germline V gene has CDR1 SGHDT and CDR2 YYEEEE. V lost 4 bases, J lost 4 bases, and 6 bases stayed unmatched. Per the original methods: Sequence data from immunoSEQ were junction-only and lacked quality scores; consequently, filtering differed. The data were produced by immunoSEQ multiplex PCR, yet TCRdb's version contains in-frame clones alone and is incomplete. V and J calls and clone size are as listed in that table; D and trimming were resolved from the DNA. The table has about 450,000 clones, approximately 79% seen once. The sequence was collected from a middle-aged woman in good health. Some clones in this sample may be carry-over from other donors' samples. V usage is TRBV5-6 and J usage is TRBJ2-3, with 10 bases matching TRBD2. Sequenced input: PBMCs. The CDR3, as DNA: TGTGCCAGCAGCAGAGGACTAGCGGATCCAGATACGCAGTATTTT. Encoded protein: CASSRGLADPDTQYF.